What follows are 18 T cell receptor beta chains derived from one specimen sequenced in a study of control samples from healthy donors and cancer patients (dated by TCRdb to 2020 to 2022). To prepare the library, the immunoSEQ multiplex PCR assay was applied. As stored in TCRdb, this immuneACCESS dataset retains in-frame rearrangements with V and J assigned. A fraction of the clones does not appear; measured against another copy, unresolved V genes explain less than half of the discrepancy, and the remainder lacks a known reason. The sample has 45,000 to 70,000 clones on record, roughly 90% of them singletons. The ten largest clones capture roughly 0.91% of the sample. Material: PBMCs. The receptors stem from a man between 25 and 39 years old with colorectal cancer.

With regard to this clone: Within the sample, other DNA sequences also encode this same CDR3. J is TRBJ2-2 and V is TRBV6-5; perhaps TRBD2 as D (5 bases). CDR1 is MNHEY and CDR2 is SVGAGI in the germline V gene. Trimming pared 2 bases from V and 7 bases from J, leaving 5 bases between. The CDR3 has 12 residues. CDR3 DNA: TGTGCCAGCAGTTACCGGGGCGGGGAGCTGTTTTTT. Translated: CASSYRGGELFF.

The chain carries TRBV6-6 and TRBJ2-4, with D hard to call. V gave up 6 bases and J gave up 0 bases, with 9 bases separating them. This CDR3 comprises 14 residues. Germline CDR1 MNHNY, CDR2 SVGAGI (reference sequence). CDR3 in amino acids: CASSDNLAKNIQYF. Written as DNA, the CDR3 is TGTGCCAGCAGCGACAATCTAGCCAAAAACATTCAGTACTTC.

The chain is built from TRBV5-4 and TRBJ2-7; a weak D match, TRBD2 (6 bases). CDR3 length: 13 residues. Per germline, CDR1 SGHNT and CDR2 YYREEE (reference sequence). V lost 3 bases and J lost 3, with 10 bases in between. The CDR3 DNA reads as TGTGCCAGCAGCTACGGGACTGGCTACGAGCAGTACTTC. This codes for CASSYGTGYEQYF.

V is TRBV7-8 and J is TRBJ2-7; perhaps TRBD1 as D (5 bases). CDR3 length: 15 amino acids. Trimming took 0 bases from V and 7 from J, leaving 16 bases between them. The germline CDR1 and CDR2 sequences are SGHVS and FQNEAQ. CDR3 in amino acids: CASSLAWGSMEEQYV. In DNA, the CDR3 is TGTGCCAGCAGCTTAGCTTGGGGCAGCATGGAGGAGCAGTACGTC.

The chain recombines TRBV6-5 with TRBJ1-1; 8 nucleotides match TRBD1. The CDR3 totals 14 residues. J gave up 6 bases and V 4 bases, and 7 bases lay outside the gene matches. Germline lookup yields CDR1 MNHEY and CDR2 SVGAGI. CDR3: CASSSDRVGAEAFF. Here the CDR3 DNA reads TGTGCCAGCAGTTCGGACAGGGTTGGGGCTGAAGCTTTCTTT.

V is TRBV7-6 and J is TRBJ2-7, with D maybe TRBD1 (6 bases). Trimming cost V 7 bases and J 2 bases, with 18 bases left between them. This CDR3 is 15 amino acids long. CDR1 SGHVS and CDR2 FNYEAQ come from the germline V gene. The CDR3 DNA reads as TGTGCCAGCAACCTCTTACCGGACAGTACCTACGAGCAGTACTTC. The encoded protein is CASNLLPDSTYEQYF.

The chain carries TRBV12-5 and TRBJ1-5, with 9 bases matching TRBD1. This CDR3 contains 16 residues. Trimming removed 4 bases from V and 7 bases from J; junction bases left unmatched: 11. Germline V gives CDR1 LGHNT, CDR2 FRNRAP. The CDR3 DNA reads TGTGCTAGTGGTTCTCCGGGACAGGGATCTGACCAGCCCCAGCATTTT. The encoded protein is CASGSPGQGSDQPQHF. Filled out from reference TRBV12-5 and TRBJ1-5, the complete variable domain reads DARVTQTPRHKVTEMGQEVTMRCQPILGHNTVFWYRQTMMQGLELLAYFRNRAPLDDSGMPKDRFSAEMPDATLATLKIQPSEPRDSAVYFCASGSPGQGSDQPQHFGDGTRLSIL.

The chain couples TRBV6-6 to TRBJ2-6; 7 nucleotides match TRBD1. V lost 2 bases and J lost 0; bases outside the gene matches: 1. CDR3 length: 16 residues. Germline CDR1 reads MNHNY; CDR2 reads SVGAGI (reference sequence). CDR3: CASSYPGGSGANVLTF. CDR3 bases: TGTGCCAGCAGTTACCCAGGGGGCTCTGGGGCCAACGTCCTGACTTTC.

This clone qualifies as medium-sized. The chain recombines TRBV4-3 with TRBJ1-1; D is unresolved. The CDR3 has 14 residues. Germline-derived CDR1 and CDR2 are LGHNA and YSLEER. With 0 bases removed from V and 6 bases from J, the gap between germline ends came to 11 bases. The CDR3 DNA sequence: TGCGCCAGCAGCCAAGATTGGGGAAGCCCTGAAGCTTTCTTT. As protein: CASSQDWGSPEAFF.

This clone was seen more than once but under ten times. The J gene is TRBJ1-1, the V gene TRBV12-3 or TRBV12-4; TRBD1 is a possible D gene (5 bases). V was shortened by 7 bases and J by 6 bases, with 15 bases between the two germline ends. CDR3 length equals 13 residues. The CDR3 loop reads CASTLRGAPEAFF. In nucleotides, the CDR3 is TGTGCCAGCACGTTAAGAGGGGCTCCTGAAGCTTTCTTT.

The chain joins TRBV7-6 to TRBJ2-1, with a weak D call TRBD2 (6 bases). The CDR3 loop spans 13 amino acids. The V gene's germline CDR1 is SGHVS and CDR2 FNYEAQ. V lost 0 bases to trimming and J lost 10 bases, with 10 bases between them. CDR3 bases: TGTGCCAGCAGCTTAGCGGGGGGTTGGGAGCAGTTCTTC. Protein sequence: CASSLAGGWEQFF.

As DNA, the CDR3 is TGTGCCAGCAGTGCCCCCTTTGGAGGCGGCGCTAACTCCTACGAGCAGTACTTC. It is translated as CASSAPFGGGANSYEQYF. The chain combines TRBV2 with TRBJ2-7; tentatively, D is TRBD2 (5 bases). V lost 4 bases to trimming and J lost 0 bases, with 22 bases between them. CDR3 length: 18 residues. Germline CDR1 is SNHLY and CDR2 is FYNNEI.

The genes are TRBV15 and TRBJ1-5; 7 bases agree with TRBD1. The junction had 2 bases not matched to a gene; V was cut back by 3 bases and J by 3 bases. The CDR3 sequence is 14 residues long. Germline-derived CDR1 and CDR2 are LNHNV and YYDKDF (reference sequence). The CDR3 protein is CATSRGQSNQPQHF. CDR3 nucleotide sequence: TGTGCCACCAGCAGGGGACAGTCCAATCAGCCCCAGCATTTT.

This clone was seen more than once but under ten times. The chain links TRBV25-1 to TRBJ1-1, with 8 bases that match TRBD1. This CDR3 region has 11 residues. J was trimmed by 8 bases and V by 8 bases; bases with no gene match: 4. Germline V lookup: CDR1 MGHDK, CDR2 SYGVNS. The CDR3 nucleotides are TGTGCCAGCTGGACAGGGTCAGAAGCTTTCTTT. Translating it yields CASWTGSEAFF.

The V call is TRBV4-3, the J call TRBJ1-2; D is ambiguous. This CDR3 contains 15 residues. Germline values: CDR1 LGHNA, CDR2 YSLEER. V lost 0 bases and J lost 0, with 8 bases in between. The DNA of the CDR3 is TGCGCCAGCAGCCAAGATGTAGGCACTAACTATGGCTACACCTTC. Protein sequence: CASSQDVGTNYGYTF.

The J gene is TRBJ2-3, the V gene TRBV4-3; the match to TRBD2 covers 11 bases. Trimming cost V 4 bases and J 4 bases; bases outside gene matches: 7. Germline CDR1 and CDR2: LGHNA and YSLEER. This CDR3 is built from 16 residues. The CDR3 DNA sequence: TGCGCCAGCAGCCCTTTAGCGGGGGGGTCCGCAGATACGCAGTATTTT. It is translated as CASSPLAGGSADTQYF.

This clone appeared a single time. This chain uses TRBV4-1 with TRBJ2-7; D ambiguous. V shed 5 bases and J shed 0 bases, with 11 bases lying between them. This CDR3 comprises 14 residues. CDR1 is MGHRA, CDR2 YSYEKL, per germline. The CDR3 sequence is CASSTQEGSYEQYF. For the CDR3, the DNA is TGCGCCAGCAGCACCCAAGAAGGCTCCTACGAGCAGTACTTC.

The chain joins TRBV3-1 (or the pseudogene TRBV3-2) to TRBJ1-5; D call uncertain. With 1 base removed from V and 1 base from J, the gap between germline ends came to 8 bases. From germline, CDR1 is LGHDT and CDR2 YNNKEL (reference sequence). This CDR3 comprises 15 residues. This CDR3 reads CASSQGLGSNQPQHF. CDR3 DNA: TGTGCCAGCAGCCAAGGATTGGGAAGCAATCAGCCCCAGCATTTT.